The clone carrying this T cell receptor (beta chain) showed up just a few times. V lost 7 bases and J 6 bases, leaving 22 bases between the germline ends. This CDR3 contains 15 residues. CDR1 is MNHEY, CDR2 SVGEGT, per germline. Preparation of the TCRbeta library used unique molecular identifiers. TCRdb reprocessed the PCR reads with MiXCR, giving one entry per CDR3 protein. The sample lists under 250,000 distinct CDR3 sequences, approximately 24% occurring once. These data are taken from a study of T-cell reconstitution after alpha-beta-depleted transplantation in children. The material sequenced was PBMCs, mostly from graft donor cells, taken 360 days after TCRalphabeta/CD19-depleted stem cell transplant. The chain recombines TRBV6-2 or TRBV6-3 with TRBJ2-7; D may be TRBD2 (6 bases). The source is a female patient aged 2-15 years who had a stem cell transplant for congenital amegakaryocytic thrombocytopenia, so the T cells may come from the graft donor. CDR3 sequence (DNA): TGTGCCAGCACACTCTGGGGGGACCCCTTCGGCGAGCAGTACTTC. Translation: CASTLWGDPFGEQYF.